This section outlines one TCR beta chain sequence together with its context. The antigen is undetermined. Unique molecular identifiers were incorporated during preparation of the TCRbeta library. In TCRdb, the PCR reads were re-called with MiXCR into one record per CDR3 protein. The sample carries a few hundred thousand distinct CDR3 sequences, over 10% recorded once. The germline gives CDR1 SGHTA, CDR2 FQGNSA. J was trimmed by 4 bases and V by 0 bases; bases with no gene match: 5. The CDR3 spans 17 residues. This entry belongs to a study of T-cell reconstitution after alpha-beta-depleted transplantation in children. The study's findings and limits: Some patients showed high day-60 TCRbeta diversity, which derived from surviving recipient T cells and thymic progenitors. T-cell counts and diversity were attributed mostly to newly produced T cells one year after transplant. Several hundred expanded graft clones reportedly were the source of alpha-beta T cells about two months after transplant.

This clonotype originated in a male patient younger than 18 who had a stem cell transplant for acute myeloid leukemia, so the T cells may come from the graft donor. The rearrangement uses TRBV7-2 and TRBJ2-3; 12 bases line up with TRBD2. Sequencing used PBMCs, mostly from graft donor cells, obtained 360 days after TCRalphabeta/CD19-depleted stem cell transplant. The CDR3 reads CASSLAPGTSGPDTQYF. The CDR3 nucleotides are TGTGCCAGCAGCTTAGCCCCCGGGACTAGCGGGCCAGATACGCAGTATTTT.